Shown below are 2 T cell receptor beta chains from a single sample sequenced in a study of beta chain features in type 1 diabetes. Sequenced material consisted of expressed TCRB transcripts (all of the isolated RNA was reverse transcribed). The protocol was immunoSEQ multiplex PCR, while the TCRdb copy is restricted to in-frame clones and leaves out a portion. The sample contains 35,000 to 50,000 clones, 50% of which appear only once. Sequencing was performed on stem cell memory CD4+ T cells from blood. These receptors originate from a woman in her twenties or thirties in good health.

The chain carries TRBV28 and TRBJ2-3, with a tentative D call TRBD1 (6 bases). V lost 3 bases, J lost 8 bases, and 15 bases lay in between. Germline CDR1 and CDR2: MDHEN and SYDVKM. The length of the CDR3 is 14 residues. The CDR3 DNA reads as TGTGCCAGCAGTTTCGGACAGCCTCAGGGTACGCAGTATTTT. Its protein is CASSFGQPQGTQYF.

This clone was picked up a small number of times. The V gene is TRBV28, the J gene TRBJ2-1; 8 bases map to TRBD2. Trimming at V came to 7 bases and at J to 8 bases, leaving 16 bases not matched to a gene. The CDR3 length is 16 residues. Germline V gene lookup returns CDR1 MDHEN and CDR2 SYDVKM. The CDR3 region is CASTDPRGGRRDEQFF. DNA for the CDR3: TGTGCCAGCACCGACCCTCGCGGGGGGCGAAGGGATGAGCAGTTCTTC.